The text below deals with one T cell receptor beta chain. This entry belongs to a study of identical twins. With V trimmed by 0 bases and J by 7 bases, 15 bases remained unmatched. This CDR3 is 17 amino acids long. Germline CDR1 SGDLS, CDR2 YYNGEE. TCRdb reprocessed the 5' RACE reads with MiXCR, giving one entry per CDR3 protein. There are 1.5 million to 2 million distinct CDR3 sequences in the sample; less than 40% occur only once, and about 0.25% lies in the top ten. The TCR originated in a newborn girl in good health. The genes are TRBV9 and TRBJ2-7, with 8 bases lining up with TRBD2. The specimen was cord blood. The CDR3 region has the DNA TGTGCCAGCAGCGTAGGACGCGGGGGGAACAACTACAATGAGCAGTACTTC. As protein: CASSVGRGGNNYNEQYF.